This record concerns one T cell receptor (beta chain) sequence. The V segment lost 5 bases and the J segment 3 bases; nucleotides outside the gene matches: 5. Germline loops: CDR1 MNHEY, CDR2 SVGAGI. The length of the CDR3 is 14 residues. The source of the sample is a study of T cell changes during pregnancy in multiple sclerosis. TCRdb keeps only in-frame clones here, not all; method: immunoSEQ multiplex PCR. The data show approximately 44,000 clones, 80% to 95% seen once. The sequenced sample was CD4+ T cells from peripheral blood mononuclear cells, obtained in the second trimester of pregnancy. V gene TRBV6-5 combines with J gene TRBJ2-7, with 9 bases matching TRBD2. This sequence originates from a female donor in good health, enrolled as a control in a pregnancy study. CDR3 in DNA: TGTGCCAGCAGTATTAGGCGGGAGGGCTACGAGCAGTACTTC. This encodes CASSIRREGYEQYF.